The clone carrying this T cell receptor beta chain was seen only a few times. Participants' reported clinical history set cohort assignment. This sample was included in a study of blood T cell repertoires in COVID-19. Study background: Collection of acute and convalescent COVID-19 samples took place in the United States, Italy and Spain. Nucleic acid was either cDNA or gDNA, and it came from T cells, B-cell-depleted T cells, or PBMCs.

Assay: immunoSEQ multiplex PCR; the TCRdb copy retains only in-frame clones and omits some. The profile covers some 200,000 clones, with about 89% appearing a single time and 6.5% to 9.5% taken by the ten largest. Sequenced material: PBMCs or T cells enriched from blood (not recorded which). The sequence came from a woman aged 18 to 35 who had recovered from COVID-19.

CDR3: CASSIARYNSPLHF. The CDR3 nucleotides read TGTGCCAGCAGTATAGCAAGATATAATTCACCCCTCCACTTT. The V and J genes are TRBV2 and TRBJ1-6; D is uncertain. This CDR3 is built from 14 residues. V dropped 5 bases and J dropped 4 bases, with 9 bases sitting between them. Germline V gives CDR1 SNHLY, CDR2 FYNNEI.